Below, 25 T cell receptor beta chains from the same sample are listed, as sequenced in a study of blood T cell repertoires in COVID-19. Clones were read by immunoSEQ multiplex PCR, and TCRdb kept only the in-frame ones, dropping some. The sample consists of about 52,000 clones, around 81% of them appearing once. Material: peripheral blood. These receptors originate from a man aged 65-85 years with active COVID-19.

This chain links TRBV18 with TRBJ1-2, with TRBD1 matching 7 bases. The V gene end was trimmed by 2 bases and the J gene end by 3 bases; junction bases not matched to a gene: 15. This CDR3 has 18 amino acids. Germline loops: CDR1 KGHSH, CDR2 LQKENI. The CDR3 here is CASSPTDSGGRAHYGYTF. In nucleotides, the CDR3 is TGTGCCAGCTCACCAACGGACTCAGGGGGAAGGGCTCACTATGGCTACACCTTC.

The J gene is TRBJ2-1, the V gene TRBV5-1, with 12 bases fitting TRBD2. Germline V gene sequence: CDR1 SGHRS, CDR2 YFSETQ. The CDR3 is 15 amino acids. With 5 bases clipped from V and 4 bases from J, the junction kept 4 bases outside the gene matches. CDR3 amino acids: CASRLAGGRYNEQFF. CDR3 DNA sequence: TGCGCCAGCAGGCTAGCGGGGGGGCGATACAATGAGCAGTTCTTC. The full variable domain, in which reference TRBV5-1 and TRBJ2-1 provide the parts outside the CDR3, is KAGVTQTPRYLIKTRGQQVTLSCSPISGHRSVSWYQQTPGQGLQFLFEYFSETQRNKGNFPGRFSGRQFSNSRSEMNVSTLELGDSALYLCASRLAGGRYNEQFFGPGTRLTVL.

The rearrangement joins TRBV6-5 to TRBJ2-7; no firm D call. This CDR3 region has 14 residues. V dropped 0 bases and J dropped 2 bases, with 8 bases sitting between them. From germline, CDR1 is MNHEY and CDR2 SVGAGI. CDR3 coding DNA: TGTGCCAGCAGTTACTCTTCCGGAGCCTACGAGCAGTACTTC. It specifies CASSYSSGAYEQYF.

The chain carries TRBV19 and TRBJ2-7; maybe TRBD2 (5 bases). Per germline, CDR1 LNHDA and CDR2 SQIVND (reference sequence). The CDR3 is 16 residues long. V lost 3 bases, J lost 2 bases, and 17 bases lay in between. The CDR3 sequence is CASSITYGEGPYEQYF. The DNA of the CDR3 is TGTGCCAGTAGTATCACCTACGGCGAGGGCCCCTACGAGCAGTACTTC.

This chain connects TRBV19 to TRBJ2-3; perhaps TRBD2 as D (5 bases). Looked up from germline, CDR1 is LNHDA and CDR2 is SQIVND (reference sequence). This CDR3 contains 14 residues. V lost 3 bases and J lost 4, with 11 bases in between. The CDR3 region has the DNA TGTGCCAGTAGTATTCGAGGGCGGTCAGATACGCAGTATTTT. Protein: CASSIRGRSDTQYF. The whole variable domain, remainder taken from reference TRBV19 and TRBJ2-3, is DGGITQSPKYLFRKEGQNVTLSCEQNLNHDAMYWYRQDPGQGLRLIYYSQIVNDFQKGDIAEGYSVSREKKESFPLTVTSAQKNPTAFYLCASSIRGRSDTQYFGPGTRLTVL.

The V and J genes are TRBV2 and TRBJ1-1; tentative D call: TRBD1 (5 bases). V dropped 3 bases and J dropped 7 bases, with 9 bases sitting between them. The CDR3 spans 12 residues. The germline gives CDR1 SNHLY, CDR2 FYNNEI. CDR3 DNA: TGTGCCAGCAGTGATTGGGGCGGTGAAGCTTTCTTT. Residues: CASSDWGGEAFF.

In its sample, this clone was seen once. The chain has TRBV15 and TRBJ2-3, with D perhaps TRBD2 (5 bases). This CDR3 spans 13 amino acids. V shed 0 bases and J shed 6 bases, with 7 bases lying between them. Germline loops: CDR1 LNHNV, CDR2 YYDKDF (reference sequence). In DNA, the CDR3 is TGTGCCACCAGCAGAGACGCGGGTGATACGCAGTATTTT. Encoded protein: CATSRDAGDTQYF.

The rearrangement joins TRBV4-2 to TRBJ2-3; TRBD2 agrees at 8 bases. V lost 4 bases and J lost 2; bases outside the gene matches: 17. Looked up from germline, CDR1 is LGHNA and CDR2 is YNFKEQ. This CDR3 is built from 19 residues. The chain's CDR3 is CASSLRLSGSGAPTDTQYF. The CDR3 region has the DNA TGTGCCAGCAGCCTACGACTAAGTGGTAGCGGGGCCCCCACAGATACGCAGTATTTT.

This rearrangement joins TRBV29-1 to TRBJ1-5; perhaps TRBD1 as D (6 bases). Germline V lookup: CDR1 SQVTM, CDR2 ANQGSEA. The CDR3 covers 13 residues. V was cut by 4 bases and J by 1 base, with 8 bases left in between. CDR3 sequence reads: CSVGTVSNQPQHF. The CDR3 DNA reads TGCAGCGTTGGGACAGTCAGCAATCAGCCCCAGCATTTT.

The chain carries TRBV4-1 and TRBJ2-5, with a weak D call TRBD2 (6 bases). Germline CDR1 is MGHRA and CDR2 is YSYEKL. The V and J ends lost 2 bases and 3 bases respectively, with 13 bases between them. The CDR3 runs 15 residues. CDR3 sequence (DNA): TGCGCCAGCAGCCAAACGGGGGTGAAGGAAGAGACCCAGTACTTC. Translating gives CASSQTGVKEETQYF.

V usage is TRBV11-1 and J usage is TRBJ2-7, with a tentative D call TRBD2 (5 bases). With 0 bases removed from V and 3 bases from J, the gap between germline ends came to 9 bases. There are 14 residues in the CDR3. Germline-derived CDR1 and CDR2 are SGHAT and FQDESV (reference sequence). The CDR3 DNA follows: TGTGCCAGCAGCTTAGCCGGGATCGGCTACGAGCAGTACTTC. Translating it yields CASSLAGIGYEQYF.

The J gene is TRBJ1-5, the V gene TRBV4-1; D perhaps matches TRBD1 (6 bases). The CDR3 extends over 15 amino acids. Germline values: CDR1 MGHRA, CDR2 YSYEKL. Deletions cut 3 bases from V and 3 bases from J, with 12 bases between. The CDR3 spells CASSHGGQLNQPQHF. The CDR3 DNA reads TGCGCCAGCAGCCACGGTGGACAGCTCAATCAGCCCCAGCATTTT.

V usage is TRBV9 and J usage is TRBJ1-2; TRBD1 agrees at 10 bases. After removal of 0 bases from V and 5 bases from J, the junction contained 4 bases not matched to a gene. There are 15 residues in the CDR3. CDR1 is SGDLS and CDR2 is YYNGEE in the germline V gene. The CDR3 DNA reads TGTGCCAGCAGCGTAGGAGGGACAGGGGAATATGGCTACACCTTC. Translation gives CASSVGGTGEYGYTF.

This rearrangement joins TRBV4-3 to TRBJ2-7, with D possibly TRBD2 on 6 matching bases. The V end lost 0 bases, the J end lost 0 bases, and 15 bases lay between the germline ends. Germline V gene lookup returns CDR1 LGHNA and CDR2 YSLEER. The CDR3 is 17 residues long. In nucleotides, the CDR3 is TGCGCCAGCAGCCAAGATATGGCGGGGCTTAGCTCCTACGAGCAGTACTTC. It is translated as CASSQDMAGLSSYEQYF.

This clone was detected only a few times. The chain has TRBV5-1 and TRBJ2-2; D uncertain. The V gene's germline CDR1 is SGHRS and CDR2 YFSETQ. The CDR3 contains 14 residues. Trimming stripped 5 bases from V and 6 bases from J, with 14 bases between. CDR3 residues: CASSSPRSSGELFF. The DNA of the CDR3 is TGCGCCAGCAGTTCTCCGCGGTCGTCCGGGGAGCTGTTTTTT.

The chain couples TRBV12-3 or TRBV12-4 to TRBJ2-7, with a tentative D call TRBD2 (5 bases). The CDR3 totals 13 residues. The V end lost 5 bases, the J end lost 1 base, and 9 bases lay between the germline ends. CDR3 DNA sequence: TGTGCCAGCAGTGGCGGGTTATCCTACGAGCAGTACTTC. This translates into CASSGGLSYEQYF.

In nucleotides, the CDR3 is TGTGCCAGCAGCTTAACTATGGCCGGGGAGCTGTTTTTT. Protein product: CASSLTMAGELFF. V gene TRBV7-9 combines with J gene TRBJ2-2; D is undetermined. This CDR3 has 13 residues. The V gene's germline CDR1 is SEHNR and CDR2 FQNEAQ (reference sequence). Deletions cut 2 bases from V and 6 bases from J, with 7 bases between.

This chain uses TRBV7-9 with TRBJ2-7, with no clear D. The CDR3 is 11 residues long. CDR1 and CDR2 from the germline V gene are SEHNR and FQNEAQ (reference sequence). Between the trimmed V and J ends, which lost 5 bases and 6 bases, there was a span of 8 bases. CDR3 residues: CASSPLIEQYF. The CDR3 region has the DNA TGTGCCAGCAGCCCGCTAATCGAGCAGTACTTC.

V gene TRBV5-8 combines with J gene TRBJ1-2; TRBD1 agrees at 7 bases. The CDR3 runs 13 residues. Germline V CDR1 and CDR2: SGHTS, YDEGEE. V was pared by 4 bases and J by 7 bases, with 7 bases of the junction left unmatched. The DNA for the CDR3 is TGTGCCAGCAGCGAGACAGGGTATTCTGGCTACACCTTC. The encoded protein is CASSETGYSGYTF. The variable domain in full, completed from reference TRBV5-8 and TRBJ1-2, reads EAGVTQSPTHLIKTRGQQATLRCSPISGHTSVYWYQQALGLGLQFLLWYDEGEERNRGNFPPRFSGRQFPNYSSELNVNALELEDSALYLCASSETGYSGYTFGSGTRLTVV.

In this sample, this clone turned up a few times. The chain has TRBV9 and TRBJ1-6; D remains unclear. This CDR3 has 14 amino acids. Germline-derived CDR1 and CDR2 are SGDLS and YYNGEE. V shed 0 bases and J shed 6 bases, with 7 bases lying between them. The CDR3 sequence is CASSVDHSNSPLHF. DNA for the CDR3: TGTGCCAGCAGCGTAGACCACAGTAATTCACCCCTCCACTTT.

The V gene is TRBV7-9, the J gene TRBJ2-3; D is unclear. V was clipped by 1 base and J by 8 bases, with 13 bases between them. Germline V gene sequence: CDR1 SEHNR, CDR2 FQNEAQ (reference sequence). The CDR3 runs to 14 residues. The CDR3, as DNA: TGTGCCAGCAGCTTAGTTGCGGTGACCGGTACGCAGTATTTT. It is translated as CASSLVAVTGTQYF.

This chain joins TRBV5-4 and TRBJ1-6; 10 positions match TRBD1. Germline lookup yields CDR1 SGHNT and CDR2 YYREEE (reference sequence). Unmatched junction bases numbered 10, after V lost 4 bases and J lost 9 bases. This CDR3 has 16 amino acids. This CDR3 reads CASSKSGTGDSSPLHF. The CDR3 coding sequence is TGTGCCAGCAGCAAGTCCGGGACAGGGGACAGTTCACCCCTCCACTTT.

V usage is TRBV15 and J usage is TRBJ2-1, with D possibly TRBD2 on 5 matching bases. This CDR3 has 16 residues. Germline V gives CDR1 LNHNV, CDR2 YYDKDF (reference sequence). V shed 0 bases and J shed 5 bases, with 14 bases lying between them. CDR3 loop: CATSRDGEGTNNEQFF. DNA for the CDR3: TGTGCCACCAGCAGAGATGGAGAGGGAACGAACAATGAGCAGTTCTTC.

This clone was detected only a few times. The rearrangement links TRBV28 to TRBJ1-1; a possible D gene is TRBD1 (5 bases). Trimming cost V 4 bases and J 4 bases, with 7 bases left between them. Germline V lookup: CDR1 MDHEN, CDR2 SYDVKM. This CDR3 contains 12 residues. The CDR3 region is CASSWGGTEAFF. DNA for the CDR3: TGTGCCAGCAGTTGGGGGGGCACTGAAGCTTTCTTT. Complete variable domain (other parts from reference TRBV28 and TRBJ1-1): DVKVTQSSRYLVKRTGEKVFLECVQDMDHENMFWYRQDPGLGLRLIYFSYDVKMKEKGDIPEGYSVSREKKERFSLILESASTNQTSMYLCASSWGGTEAFFGQGTRLTVV.

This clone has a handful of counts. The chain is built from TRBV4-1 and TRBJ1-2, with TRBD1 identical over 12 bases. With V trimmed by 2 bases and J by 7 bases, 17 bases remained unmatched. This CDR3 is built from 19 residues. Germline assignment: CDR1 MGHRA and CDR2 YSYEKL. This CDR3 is CASSQLPSGTGGSSGGYTF. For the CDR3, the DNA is TGCGCCAGCAGCCAACTTCCCTCCGGGACAGGGGGCTCAAGCGGTGGCTACACCTTC.